These T cell receptor beta chains were read from a single sample in a study of blood T cell repertoires in COVID-19. The repertoire was sequenced with immunoSEQ multiplex PCR; TCRdb's copy has only in-frame clones and lacks some. There are roughly 290,000 clones in the sample; around 86% occur only once, and 1.7% lies in the top ten. The sequencing input was PBMCs or T cells enriched from blood (not recorded which). The receptors were sampled from a woman between 35 and 50 years old who had recovered from COVID-19. Both conserved end residues are part of each CDR3. D genes are given only for firm matches.

V	D	CDR3
TRBV2	TRBD1	CASSNRGFTDTQYF
TRBV18	.	CASSPAGLHEQYF
TRBV9	.	CASSVEGRRTYGYTF
TRBV5-5	.	CASSLSYRNTEAFF
TRBV5-1	TRBD2	CASSLTSGSSTDTQYF
TRBV27	TRBD2	CASSQVLAGVETQYF
TRBV6-1	TRBD2	CASSAGTSGSGSYNEQFF
TRBV10-2	.	CATNPRLRENSPLHF
TRBV10-2	TRBD2	CASSESTSVSEQFF
TRBV7-2	TRBD1	CASSRTGWDAEAFF
TRBV7-8	.	CASSLRESGTEAFF
TRBV27	TRBD2	CASSPLPSGTPYEQYF
TRBV12-5	TRBD2	CASGPGGTSGQYNEQFF
TRBV2	TRBD1	CASTGQGLNQPQHF
TRBV9	TRBD1	CASSGRQGASTDTQYF
TRBV18	TRBD2	CASSRTSGGRETQYF
TRBV19	.	CASTSQTGESYGYTF
TRBV13	.	CASSLTPRGSTGELFF
TRBV19	.	CASSTLGQYNEQFF
TRBV20-1	TRBD2	CSAGGGMAGGYYEQYF
TRBV2	.	CASRLVPGELFF
TRBV3-1/TRBV3-2	TRBD2	CASSPLGSGGIQETQYF
TRBV30	.	CAWNGGQETQYF
TRBV7-8	TRBD2	CASSPLGLAGTSGANVLTF
TRBV7-9	TRBD2	CASSPLAGGHNEQFF
TRBV25-1	TRBD1	CASSDPGGSNEKLFF
TRBV2	.	CASSEDTGLGEQYF
TRBV5-1	.	CASSLLPQGSYNEQFF
TRBV13	TRBD1	CASSPRTGAAEQFF
TRBV2	.	CASSEAAKLFF
TRBV9	.	CASSAGSSETQYF
TRBV29-1	TRBD2	CSVVVSGGGYNEQFF
TRBV5-1	TRBD1	CASSLGQGRYNEQFF
TRBV3-1/TRBV3-2	.	CASSPSGSTEAFF
TRBV3-1/TRBV3-2	.	CASSQVGASLANVLTF
TRBV3-1/TRBV3-2	TRBD1	CASSRTGTGYSEAFF
TRBV30	TRBD1	CAWSRGTDNYGYTF
TRBV7-3	TRBD2	CASSPGSGSSYNEQFF
TRBV7-2	.	CASSLGRGYVYPNTEAFF
TRBV3-1/TRBV3-2	.	CASSHPDRSGNTIYF
TRBV2	.	CASGGSYNSPLHF
TRBV30	.	CAWNPGGEKLFF
TRBV19	.	CASSTGHPVRESPLHF
TRBV5-1	TRBD1	CASSVGQGNTDTQYF
TRBV6-5	.	CASSYGGAANYGYTF
TRBV14	.	CASNRGGLYGYTF
TRBV6-5	TRBD1	CASTRDRGSYEQYF
TRBV5-1	TRBD1	CASSLGQGADTQYF
TRBV6-6	.	CASSNKQSRYGYTF
TRBV4-1	.	CASSQGRNLGGKNIQYF
TRBV30	TRBD1	CAWSSGQAGNEKLFF